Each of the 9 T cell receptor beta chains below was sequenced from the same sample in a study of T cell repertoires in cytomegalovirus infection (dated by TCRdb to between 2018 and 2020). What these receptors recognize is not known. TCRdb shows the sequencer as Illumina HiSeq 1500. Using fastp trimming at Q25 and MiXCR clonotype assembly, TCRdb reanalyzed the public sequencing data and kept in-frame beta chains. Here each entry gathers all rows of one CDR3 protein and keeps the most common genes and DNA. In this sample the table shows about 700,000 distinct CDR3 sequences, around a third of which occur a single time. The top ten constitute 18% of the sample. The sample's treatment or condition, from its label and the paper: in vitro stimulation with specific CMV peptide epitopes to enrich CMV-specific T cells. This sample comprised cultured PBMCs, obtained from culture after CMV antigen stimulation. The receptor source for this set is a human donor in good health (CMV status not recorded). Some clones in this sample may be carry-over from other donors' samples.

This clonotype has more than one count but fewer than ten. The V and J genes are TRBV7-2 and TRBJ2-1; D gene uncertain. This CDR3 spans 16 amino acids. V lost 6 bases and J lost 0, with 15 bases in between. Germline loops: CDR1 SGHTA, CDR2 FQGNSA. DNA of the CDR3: TGTGCCAGCAGACCCGGGCCTACGAGCTCCTACAATGAGCAGTTCTTC. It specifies CASRPGPTSSYNEQFF.

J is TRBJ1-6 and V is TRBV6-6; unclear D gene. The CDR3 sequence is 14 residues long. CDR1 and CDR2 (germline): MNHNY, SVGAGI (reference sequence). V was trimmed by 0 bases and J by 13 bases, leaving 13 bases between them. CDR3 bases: TGTGCCAGCAGTTACTCGGACGGTGGGTCGCCCCTCCACTTT. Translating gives CASSYSDGGSPLHF.

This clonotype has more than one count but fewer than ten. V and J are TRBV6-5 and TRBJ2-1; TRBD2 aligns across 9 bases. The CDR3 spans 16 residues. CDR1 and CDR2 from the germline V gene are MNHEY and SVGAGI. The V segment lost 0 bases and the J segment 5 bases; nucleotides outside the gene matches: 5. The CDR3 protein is CASSYSGTSTHNEQFF. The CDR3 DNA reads TGTGCCAGCAGTTACTCCGGGACTAGCACCCACAATGAGCAGTTCTTC.

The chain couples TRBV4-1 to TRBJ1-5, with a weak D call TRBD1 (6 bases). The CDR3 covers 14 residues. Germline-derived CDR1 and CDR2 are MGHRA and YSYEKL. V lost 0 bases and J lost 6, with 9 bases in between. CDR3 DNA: TGCGCCAGCAGCCAAGACACAGGGATTCAGCCCCAGCATTTT. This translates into CASSQDTGIQPQHF.

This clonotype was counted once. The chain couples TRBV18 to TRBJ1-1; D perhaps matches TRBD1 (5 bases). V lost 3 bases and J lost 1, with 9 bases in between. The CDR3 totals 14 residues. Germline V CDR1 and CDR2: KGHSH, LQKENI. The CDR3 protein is CASSPTTGNTEAFF. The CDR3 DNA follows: TGTGCCAGCTCACCTACCACAGGGAACACTGAAGCTTTCTTT.

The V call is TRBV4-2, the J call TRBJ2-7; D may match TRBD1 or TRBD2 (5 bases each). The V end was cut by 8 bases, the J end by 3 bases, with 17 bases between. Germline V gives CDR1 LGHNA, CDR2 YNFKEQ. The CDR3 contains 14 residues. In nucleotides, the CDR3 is TGTGCCAGCGGGGCGAGCTGGGGGAACTACGAGCAGTACTTC. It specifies CASGASWGNYEQYF.

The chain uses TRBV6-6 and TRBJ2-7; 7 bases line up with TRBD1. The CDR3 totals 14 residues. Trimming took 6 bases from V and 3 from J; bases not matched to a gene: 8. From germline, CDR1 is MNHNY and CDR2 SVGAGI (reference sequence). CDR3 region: CASRRQGTNYEQYF. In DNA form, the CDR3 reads TGTGCCAGCAGGAGACAGGGCACCAACTACGAGCAGTACTTC.

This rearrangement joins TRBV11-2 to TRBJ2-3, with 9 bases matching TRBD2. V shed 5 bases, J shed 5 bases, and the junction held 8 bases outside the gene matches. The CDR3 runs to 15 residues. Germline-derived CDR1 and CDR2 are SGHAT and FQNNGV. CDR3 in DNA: TGTGCCAGCAGCGCCGAGCGGGAGGCAGGAGATACGCAGTATTTT. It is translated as CASSAEREAGDTQYF.

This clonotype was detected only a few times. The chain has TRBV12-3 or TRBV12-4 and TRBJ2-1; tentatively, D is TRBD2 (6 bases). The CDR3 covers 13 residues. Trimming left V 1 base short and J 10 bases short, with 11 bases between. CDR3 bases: TGTGCCAGCAGTTTAGATTACAGCGGGGAGCAGTTCTTC. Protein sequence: CASSLDYSGEQFF.